What follows is one T cell receptor beta chain and its context. This clone was recorded only once. The antigen it binds to is not known. No qualities accompany the bases; no much larger clone lies one base away. The data stem from a study of technical replicates of blood from several donors (dated by TCRdb to the late 2010s). The method was the immunoSEQ multiplex PCR assay. The source is immuneACCESS, and TCRdb retained only in-frame sequences with V and J called. Part of the clones is not carried over; for the studies checked, unresolved V genes explain less than half of this, and the remainder is unexplained. The sample records about 56,000 clones, roughly 96% of which are singletons. The top ten clonotypes cover about 3% of the sample. The receptor's source is a human donor in good health. Some clones in this sample may be carry-over from other donors' samples. The specimen was PBMCs.

The DNA is TGTGCCAGCAGGCTGCGGGAGGGCGGCAATGAGCAGTTCTTC. Its protein product is CASRLREGGNEQFF. The sequence links TRBV6-1 to TRBJ2-1, with 9 bases matching TRBD2. CDR1 and CDR2 were assigned from the germline V gene as MNHNS and SASEGT. Trimming accounts for 6 bases at V and 6 bases at J, while the number of junction bases matched to no gene is 6. The CDR3, cysteine through phenylalanine, is 14 amino acids long. Only the CDR3 portion is preserved as DNA: 42 bases, with reading frame beginning at the first base.